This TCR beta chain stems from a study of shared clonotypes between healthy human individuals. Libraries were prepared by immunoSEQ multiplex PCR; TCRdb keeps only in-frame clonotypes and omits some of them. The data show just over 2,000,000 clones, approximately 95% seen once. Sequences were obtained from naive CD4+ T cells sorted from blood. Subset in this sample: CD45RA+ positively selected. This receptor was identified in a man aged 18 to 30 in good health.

CDR3 nucleotide sequence: TGTGCCAGCAGTTCCCGGGTCCTTAATCAGCCCCAGCATTTT. The encoded protein is CASSSRVLNQPQHF. The chain combines TRBV28 with TRBJ1-5, with D hard to call. Trimming removed 4 bases from V and 4 bases from J, with 11 bases in between. The germline gives CDR1 MDHEN, CDR2 SYDVKM. The CDR3 contains 14 residues.